This T cell receptor beta chain is from a study of T cell clonotyping in hematopoietic cell transplantation. Study summary: Recipient samples before transplant were obtained post-cytoreduction. Findings of the study overall: Recipient TCR diversity dropped after transplant; expanded clonotypes rose from day 30 to 180.

Profiling relied on immunoSEQ multiplex PCR, and the TCRdb table lists in-frame clones only, not all of them. Among roughly 50,000 clones listed, approximately 84% were seen once. About this clone: The target antigen is unknown.

V lost 1 base and J 2 bases, leaving 13 bases between the germline ends. The CDR3 extends over 15 amino acids. Germline V gene sequence: CDR1 SQVTM, CDR2 ANQGSEA. Time point reported: recipient sample about 28 days before transplant, after cytoreduction. Samples: about 28 days before transplant, then days 30, 100 and 180 after. V is TRBV29-1 and J is TRBJ2-3; D may be TRBD1 (6 bases). The TCR was taken from a man aged 55 to 70 with biphenotypic leukemia. Some clones in this sample may be carry-over from other donors' samples. Specimen: peripheral blood mononuclear cells, collected before stem cell transplant. The CDR3 region is CSVEVKGDFTDTQYF. CDR3 in DNA: TGCAGCGTTGAAGTGAAGGGGGATTTCACAGATACGCAGTATTTT.